This TCR beta chain was sequenced in a study of chemoradiotherapy in HPV16-positive cancers. Study at large: Functional T-cell assays on two HPV16-positive patients' cells defined candidate HPV-specific clones and common TCR motifs.

Repeated repertoire sampling spanned the course of chemoradiotherapy. This clone was detected only a few times. Its antigen is unknown. TCRdb keeps only in-frame clones here, not all; method: immunoSEQ multiplex PCR. Of roughly 3,000 clones listed, 77% are singletons. Study-level points and caveats: Better recurrence-free survival went with HPV-responsive T-cell expansion in HPV16-positive patients.

J was trimmed by 2 bases and V by 2 bases; bases with no gene match: 16. CDR1 SGHAT and CDR2 FQNNGV come from the germline V gene. The CDR3 sequence is 19 residues long. The source was tumor tissue, collected from a patient who underwent chemoradiotherapy. V gene TRBV11-2 combines with J gene TRBJ2-3; 7 positions match TRBD2. This TCR derives from a human donor with HPV-associated anogenital cancer. The CDR3 here is CASSLRVASGGGDTDTQYF. The CDR3 DNA follows: TGTGCCAGCAGCTTACGGGTGGCTAGCGGAGGAGGGGACACAGATACGCAGTATTTT.